This T cell receptor beta chain was obtained from a study of CD8+CD57+ T cells in acquired aplastic anemia. Study in general: Mean DNA quantity obtained from sorted CD4+ and CD8+ cells was about 3 ug. Whole-study findings and limits: Between patients and controls, CD8+ Simpson's diversity did not vary significantly.

Genomic DNA provided the template from which TCR beta VDJ and CDR3 profiles were obtained. TCRdb recomputed calls from the reads with MiXCR, one row per CDR3 protein. The profile shows 450,000 to 600,000 distinct CDR3 sequences, more than 25% of them singletons. Sequencing involved patients with CD8+CD57+ cell expansion previously shown by flow cytometry. Every patient had severe acquired aplastic anemia. By the time of blood sampling, patients had still received no therapy. V lost 0 bases, J lost 6 bases, and 13 bases lay in between. Germline V gene sequence: CDR1 DFQATT, CDR2 SNEGSKA (reference sequence). This CDR3 comprises 14 residues. Concerning this clonotype itself: Antigen specificity is unknown.

The specimen sequenced was sorted CD4+, CD8+, or CD8+CD57+ T cells (not recorded which) from PBMCs. The TCR was taken from a human donor with aplastic anemia. V and J are TRBV20-1 and TRBJ2-3, with D unresolved. CDR3: CSARDRQALDTQYF. CDR3 sequence (DNA): TGCAGTGCTAGAGATCGTCAGGCCCTCGATACGCAGTATTTT.